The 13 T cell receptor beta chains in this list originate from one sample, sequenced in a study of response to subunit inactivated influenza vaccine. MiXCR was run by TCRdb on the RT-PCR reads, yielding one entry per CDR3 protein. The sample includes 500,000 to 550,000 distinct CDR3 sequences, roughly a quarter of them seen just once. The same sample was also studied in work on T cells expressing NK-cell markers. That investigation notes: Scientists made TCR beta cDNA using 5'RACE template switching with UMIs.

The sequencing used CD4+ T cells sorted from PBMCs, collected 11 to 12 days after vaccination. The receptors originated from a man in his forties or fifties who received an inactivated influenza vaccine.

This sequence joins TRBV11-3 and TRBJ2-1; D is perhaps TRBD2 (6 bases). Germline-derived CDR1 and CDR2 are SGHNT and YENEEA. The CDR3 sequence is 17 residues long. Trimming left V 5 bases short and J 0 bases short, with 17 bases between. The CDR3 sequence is CASSGWSAGGSYNEQFF. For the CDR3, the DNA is TGTGCCAGCAGCGGGTGGAGCGCCGGGGGCTCCTACAATGAGCAGTTCTTC. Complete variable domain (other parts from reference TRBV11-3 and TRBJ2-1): EAGVVQSPRYKIIEKKQPVAFWCNPISGHNTLYWYLQNLGQGPELLIRYENEEAVDDSQLPKDRFSAERLKGVDSTLKIQPAELGDSAVYLCASSGWSAGGSYNEQFFGPGTRLTVL.

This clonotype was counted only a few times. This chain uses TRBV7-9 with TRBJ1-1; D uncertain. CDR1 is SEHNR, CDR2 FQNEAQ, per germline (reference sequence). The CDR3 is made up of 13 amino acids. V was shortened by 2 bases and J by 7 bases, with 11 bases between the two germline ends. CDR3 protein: CASSLIPRDEAFF. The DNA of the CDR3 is TGTGCCAGCAGCTTAATACCCCGAGATGAAGCTTTCTTT.

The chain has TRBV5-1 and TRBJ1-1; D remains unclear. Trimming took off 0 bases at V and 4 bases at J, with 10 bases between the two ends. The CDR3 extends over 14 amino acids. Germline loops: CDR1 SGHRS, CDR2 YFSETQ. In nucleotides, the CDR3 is TGCGCCAGCAGCTTGGGCGAGGGATCCACTGAAGCTTTCTTT. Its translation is CASSLGEGSTEAFF.

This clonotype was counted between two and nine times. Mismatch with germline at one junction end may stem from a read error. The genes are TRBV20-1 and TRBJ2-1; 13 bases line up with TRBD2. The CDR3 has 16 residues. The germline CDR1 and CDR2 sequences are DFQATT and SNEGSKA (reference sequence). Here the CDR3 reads CSARGLAGVSGNEQFF. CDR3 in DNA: TGCAGTGCGAGAGGACTAGCGGGAGTGAGTGGGAATGAGCAGTTCTTC.

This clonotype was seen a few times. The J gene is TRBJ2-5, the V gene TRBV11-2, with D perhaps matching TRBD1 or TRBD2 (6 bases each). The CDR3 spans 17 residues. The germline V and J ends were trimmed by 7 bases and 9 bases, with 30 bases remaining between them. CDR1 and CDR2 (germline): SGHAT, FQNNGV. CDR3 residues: CASNEPGHWTTFVAQYF. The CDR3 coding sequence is TGTGCCAGCAACGAACCGGGACACTGGACTACCTTCGTGGCCCAGTACTTC.

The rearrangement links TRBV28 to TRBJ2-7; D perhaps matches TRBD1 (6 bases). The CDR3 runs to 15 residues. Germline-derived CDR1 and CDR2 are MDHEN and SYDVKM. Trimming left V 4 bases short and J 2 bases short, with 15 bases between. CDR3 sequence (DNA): TGTGCCAGCAGTTCTCATTCCGGGACAACCTACGAGCAGTACTTC. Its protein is CASSSHSGTTYEQYF.

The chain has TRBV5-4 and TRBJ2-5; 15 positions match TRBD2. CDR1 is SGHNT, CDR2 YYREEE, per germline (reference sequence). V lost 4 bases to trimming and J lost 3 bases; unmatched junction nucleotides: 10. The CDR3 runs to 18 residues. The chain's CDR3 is CASSGLAGGPTRKETQYF. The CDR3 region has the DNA TGTGCCAGCAGCGGACTAGCGGGAGGGCCCACGAGGAAAGAGACCCAGTACTTC.

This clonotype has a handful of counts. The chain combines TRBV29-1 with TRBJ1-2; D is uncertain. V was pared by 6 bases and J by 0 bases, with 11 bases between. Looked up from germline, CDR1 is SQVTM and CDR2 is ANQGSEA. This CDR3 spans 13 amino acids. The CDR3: CSVRQLANYGYTF. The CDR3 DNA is TGCAGCGTCCGACAATTAGCTAACTATGGCTACACCTTC. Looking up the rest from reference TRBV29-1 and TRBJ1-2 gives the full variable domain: SAVISQKPSRDICQRGTSLTIQCQVDSQVTMMFWYRQQPGQSLTLIATANQGSEATYESGFVIDKFPISRPNLTFSTLTVSNMSPEDSSIYLCSVRQLANYGYTFGSGTRLTVV.

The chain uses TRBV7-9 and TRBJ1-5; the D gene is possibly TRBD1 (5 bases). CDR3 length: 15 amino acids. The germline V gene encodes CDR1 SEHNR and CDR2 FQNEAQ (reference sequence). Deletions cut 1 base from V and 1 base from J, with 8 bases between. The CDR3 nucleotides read TGTGCCAGCAGCTTAGGGACAACAAGCAATCAGCCCCAGCATTTT. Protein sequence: CASSLGTTSNQPQHF. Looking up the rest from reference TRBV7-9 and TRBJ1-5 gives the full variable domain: DTGVSQNPRHKITKRGQNVTFRCDPISEHNRLYWYRQTLGQGPEFLTYFQNEAQLEKSRLLSDRFSAERPKGSFSTLEIQRTEQGDSAMYLCASSLGTTSNQPQHFGDGTRLSIL.

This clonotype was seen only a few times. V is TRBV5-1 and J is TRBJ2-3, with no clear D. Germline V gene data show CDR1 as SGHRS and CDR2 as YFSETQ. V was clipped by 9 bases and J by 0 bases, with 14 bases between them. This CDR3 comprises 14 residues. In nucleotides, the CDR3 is TGCGCCACCCGTGACCCCTCGAGCACAGATACGCAGTATTTT. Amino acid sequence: CATRDPSSTDTQYF.

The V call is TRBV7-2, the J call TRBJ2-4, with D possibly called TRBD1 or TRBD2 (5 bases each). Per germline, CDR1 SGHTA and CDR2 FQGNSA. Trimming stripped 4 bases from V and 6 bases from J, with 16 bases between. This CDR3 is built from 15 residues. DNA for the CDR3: TGTGCCAGCAGCTGGGGCTCGGCTCGGGGAAACATTCAGTACTTC. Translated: CASSWGSARGNIQYF.

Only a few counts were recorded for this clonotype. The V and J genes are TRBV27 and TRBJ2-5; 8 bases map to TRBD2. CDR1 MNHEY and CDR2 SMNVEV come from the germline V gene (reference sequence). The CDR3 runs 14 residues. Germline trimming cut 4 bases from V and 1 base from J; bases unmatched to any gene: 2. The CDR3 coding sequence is TGTGCCAGCAGTTGGGCGGGGGGCCAAGAGACCCAGTACTTC. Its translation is CASSWAGGQETQYF.

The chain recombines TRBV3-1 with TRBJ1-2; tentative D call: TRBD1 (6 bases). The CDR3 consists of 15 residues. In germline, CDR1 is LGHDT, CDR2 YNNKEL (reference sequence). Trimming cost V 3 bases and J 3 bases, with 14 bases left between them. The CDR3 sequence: CASSHRGGGYYGYTF. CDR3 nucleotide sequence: TGTGCCAGCAGCCACCGAGGGGGAGGATACTATGGCTACACCTTC.